These 3 T cell receptor beta chains came from one sample sequenced in a study of cytomegalovirus exposure and HLA in healthy donors. Sequencing used immunoSEQ multiplex PCR; TCRdb keeps in-frame clones, though not all of them. Of hundreds of thousands of clones listed, just over 85% are singletons. Sequenced: PBMCs. The receptors shown here come from a woman aged 18-35 years in good health and CMV-seronegative.

The V and J genes are TRBV7-9 and TRBJ1-2, with 8 bases that match TRBD1. This CDR3 region has 14 residues. J gave up 6 bases and V 1 base, and 4 bases lay outside the gene matches. The V gene's germline CDR1 is SEHNR and CDR2 FQNEAQ (reference sequence). The CDR3 DNA reads TGTGCCAGCAGCTTAGGAGGACAGGGTGATGGCTACACCTTC. Protein product: CASSLGGQGDGYTF. Full variable domain (rest looked up from reference TRBV7-9 and TRBJ1-2): DTGVSQNPRHKITKRGQNVTFRCDPISEHNRLYWYRQTLGQGPEFLTYFQNEAQLEKSRLLSDRFSAERPKGSFSTLEIQRTEQGDSAMYLCASSLGGQGDGYTFGSGTRLTVV.

For this clone: The same CDR3 arises from other DNA sequences in this sample as well. This chain joins TRBV4-1 and TRBJ1-1, with TRBD1 identical over 8 bases. CDR1 is MGHRA, CDR2 YSYEKL, per germline. J was trimmed by 4 bases and V by 4 bases; bases with no gene match: 8. The CDR3 contains 15 residues. The CDR3 loop is CASSPGQGPSTEAFF. The CDR3 DNA follows: TGCGCCAGCAGCCCCGGACAGGGACCCTCCACTGAAGCTTTCTTT.

The DNA for the CDR3 is TGCGCCAGCAGCCGCCGGGCCGAGGGCCTATGGGAAAAACTGTTTTTT. It encodes CASSRRAEGLWEKLFF. The chain carries TRBV4-1 and TRBJ1-4; D is uncertain. Germline V gene lookup returns CDR1 MGHRA and CDR2 YSYEKL. The CDR3 spans 16 residues. Trimming removed 4 bases at V and 8 bases at J, with 20 bases between.